This T cell receptor (beta chain) was sequenced in a study of blood T cell repertoires in COVID-19. Study as a whole: Some COVID-19 samples were acute and others convalescent; all came from the United States, Italy and Spain. Sample material is recorded as cDNA or gDNA derived from T cells, B-cell-depleted T cells, or PBMCs.

Comment on this clone: This specimen includes other DNA sequences encoding the same CDR3.

Original processing methods: How many nucleated cells were present was estimated from reference gene primer amplification. Produced via immunoSEQ multiplex PCR; TCRdb's table is partial and in-frame only. V, J and clone size are those of that table, while D and trimming were read from the DNA. The table has 390,000 or so clones, 85% to 90% seen once. Germline loops: CDR1 LGHNA, CDR2 YNFKEQ. The germline V and J ends were trimmed by 0 bases and 7 bases, with 10 bases remaining between them. There are 15 residues in the CDR3. The gene calls are TRBV4-2 and TRBJ1-6, with D tentatively TRBD1 (6 bases). Material for sequencing was peripheral blood. The sequence came from a man aged 18-30 years with active or convalescent COVID-19. The DNA for the CDR3 is TGTGCCAGCAGCCAAGACAGGGGAGGGAATTCACCCCTCCACTTT. Encoded protein: CASSQDRGGNSPLHF.